The 9 T cell receptor beta chains reported below all come from one sample, sequenced in a study of blood T cell repertoires in COVID-19. Sequencing was performed with immunoSEQ multiplex PCR; in TCRdb, only in-frame clones are kept and a portion is missing. This table has approximately 130,000 clones, around 87% appearing once. The sample consisted of peripheral blood. Receptor source: a man between 65 and 85 years old with active or convalescent COVID-19.

This clone is a singleton in its sample. V and J are TRBV6-5 and TRBJ2-1; maybe TRBD1 (6 bases). V was cut by 0 bases and J by 8 bases, with 11 bases left in between. Per the germline V gene, CDR1 is MNHEY and CDR2 is SVGAGI. The CDR3 sequence is 14 residues long. The CDR3 protein is CASSYSWGLDEQFF. The CDR3 DNA follows: TGTGCCAGCAGTTACTCATGGGGGCTCGATGAGCAGTTCTTC.

The count of this clone is one. The chain joins TRBV7-9 to TRBJ1-1; D uncertain. Germline-derived CDR1 and CDR2 are SEHNR and FQNEAQ (reference sequence). The length of the CDR3 is 13 residues. V lost 5 bases, J lost 10 bases, and 17 bases lay in between. CDR3 amino acids: CASSQSNEAGAFF. The CDR3 region has the DNA TGTGCCAGCAGCCAATCTAACGAGGCGGGAGCTTTCTTT.

The chain recombines TRBV5-5 with TRBJ1-1; D uncertain. CDR1 and CDR2 from the germline V gene are SGHKS and YYEKEE (reference sequence). The CDR3 covers 13 residues. Deletions cut 3 bases from V and 2 bases from J, with 8 bases between. The CDR3 DNA reads as TGTGCCAGCAGCTGGGGAGACAACACTGAAGCTTTCTTT. It specifies CASSWGDNTEAFF.

This chain connects TRBV3-1 (or the pseudogene TRBV3-2) to TRBJ1-4, with unresolved D. CDR1 and CDR2 from the germline V gene are LGHDT and YNNKEL (reference sequence). Trimming removed 1 base at V and 8 bases at J, with 11 bases between. CDR3 length: 14 amino acids. CDR3 sequence: CASSQGWSWEKLFF. CDR3 DNA: TGTGCCAGCAGCCAAGGGTGGAGTTGGGAAAAACTGTTTTTT.

This chain connects TRBV5-7 to TRBJ2-5; 8 bases are shared with TRBD2. TRBV5-7 is designated an ORF whose function remains uncertain. The CDR3 contains 15 residues. V was clipped by 4 bases and J by 7 bases; unmatched bases: 12. CDR3 region: CASSRTGGPGWTQYF. The DNA for the CDR3 is TGTGCCAGCAGCCGTACGGGAGGGCCAGGGTGGACCCAGTACTTC.

The rearrangement links TRBV19 to TRBJ1-4, with D uncertain. From germline, CDR1 is LNHDA and CDR2 SQIVND (reference sequence). The CDR3 runs 15 residues. V was trimmed by 8 bases and J by 0 bases, leaving 13 bases between them. The CDR3 DNA sequence: TGTGCCAGTGGTGACCACAGTGCAACTAATGAAAAACTGTTTTTT. It is translated as CASGDHSATNEKLFF.

The chain carries TRBV11-2 and TRBJ2-1; TRBD2 matches at 13 bases. V was clipped by 4 bases and J by 7 bases; unmatched bases: 4. CDR1 SGHAT and CDR2 FQNNGV come from the germline V gene. The CDR3 is 15 amino acids. This CDR3 reads CASSSGLAGVNEQFF. The CDR3 DNA sequence: TGTGCCAGCAGCTCTGGACTAGCGGGAGTGAATGAGCAGTTCTTC.

The rearrangement joins TRBV5-1 to TRBJ2-3; TRBD1 matches 7 bases. J gave up 7 bases and V 0 bases, and 8 bases lay outside the gene matches. The CDR3 extends over 15 amino acids. The germline V gene has CDR1 SGHRS and CDR2 YFSETQ. The CDR3 loop is CASSLGGGEENTQYF. The DNA for the CDR3 is TGCGCCAGCAGCTTGGGAGGGGGCGAGGAAAATACGCAGTATTTT. The full variable domain, rest sourced from reference TRBV5-1 and TRBJ2-3, is KAGVTQTPRYLIKTRGQQVTLSCSPISGHRSVSWYQQTPGQGLQFLFEYFSETQRNKGNFPGRFSGRQFSNSRSEMNVSTLELGDSALYLCASSLGGGEENTQYFGPGTRLTVL.

This chain connects TRBV28 to TRBJ2-1, with 9 bases lining up with TRBD1. From germline, CDR1 is MDHEN and CDR2 SYDVKM. The CDR3 length is 13 residues. V lost 5 bases to trimming and J lost 16 bases; unmatched junction nucleotides: 12. This CDR3 is CASSSPGTGNFFF. CDR3 bases: TGTGCCAGCAGTAGTCCCGGGACAGGGAATTTTTTCTTC.